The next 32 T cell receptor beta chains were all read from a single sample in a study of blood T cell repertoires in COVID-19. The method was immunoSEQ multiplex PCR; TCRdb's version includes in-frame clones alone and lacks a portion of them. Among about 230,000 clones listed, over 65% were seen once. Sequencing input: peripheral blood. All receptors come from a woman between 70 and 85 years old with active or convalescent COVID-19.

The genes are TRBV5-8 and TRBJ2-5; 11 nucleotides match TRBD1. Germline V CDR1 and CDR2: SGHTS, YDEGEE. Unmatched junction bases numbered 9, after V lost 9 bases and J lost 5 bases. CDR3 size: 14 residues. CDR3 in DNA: TGTGCCAACCGAAGGACAGGGGGCGAGGAGACCCAGTACTTC. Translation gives CANRRTGGEETQYF.

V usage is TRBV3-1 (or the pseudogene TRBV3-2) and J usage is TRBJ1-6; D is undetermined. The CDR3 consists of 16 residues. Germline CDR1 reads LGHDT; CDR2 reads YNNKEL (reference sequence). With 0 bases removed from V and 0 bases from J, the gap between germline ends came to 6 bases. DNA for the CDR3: TGTGCCAGCAGCCAAGATATGAGCTCCTATAATTCACCCCTCCACTTT. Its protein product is CASSQDMSSYNSPLHF.

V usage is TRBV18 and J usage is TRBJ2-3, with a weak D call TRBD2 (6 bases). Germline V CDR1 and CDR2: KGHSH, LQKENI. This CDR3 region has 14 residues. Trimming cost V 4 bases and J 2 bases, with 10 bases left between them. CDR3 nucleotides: TGTGCCAGCTCACAAAGGCGGGACACAGATACGCAGTATTTT. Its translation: CASSQRRDTDTQYF.

DNA for the CDR3: TGTGCCAGCAGCTTAGCGGTGGGGCCCGTCTACGAGCAGTACTTC. Translating it yields CASSLAVGPVYEQYF. This chain joins TRBV7-6 and TRBJ2-7, with D possibly TRBD1 on 5 matching bases. The CDR3 is made up of 15 amino acids. Trimming removed 0 bases at V and 3 bases at J, with 12 bases between. The V gene's germline CDR1 is SGHVS and CDR2 FNYEAQ.

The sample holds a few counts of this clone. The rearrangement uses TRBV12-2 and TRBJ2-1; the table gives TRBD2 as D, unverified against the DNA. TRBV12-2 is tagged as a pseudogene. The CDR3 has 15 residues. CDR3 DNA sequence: TGTGCAAGTCGCTTAGCTCCTAGCGAGTACAATGAGCAGTTCTTC. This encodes CASRLAPSEYNEQFF.

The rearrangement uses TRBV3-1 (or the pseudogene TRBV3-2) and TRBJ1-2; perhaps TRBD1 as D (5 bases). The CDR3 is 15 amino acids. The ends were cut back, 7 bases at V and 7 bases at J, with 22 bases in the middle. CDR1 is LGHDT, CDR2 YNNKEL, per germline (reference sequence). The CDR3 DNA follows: TGTGCCAGCACTCCAACCTCGACAGTTCCTAGTGGCTACACCTTC. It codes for CASTPTSTVPSGYTF.

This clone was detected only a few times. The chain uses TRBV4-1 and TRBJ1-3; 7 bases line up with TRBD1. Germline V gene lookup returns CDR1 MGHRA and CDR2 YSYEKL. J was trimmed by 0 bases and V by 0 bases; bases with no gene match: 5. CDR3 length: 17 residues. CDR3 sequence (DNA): TGCGCCAGCAGCCAAGACGGGACAGCGCTCTCTGGAAACACCATATATTTT. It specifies CASSQDGTALSGNTIYF.

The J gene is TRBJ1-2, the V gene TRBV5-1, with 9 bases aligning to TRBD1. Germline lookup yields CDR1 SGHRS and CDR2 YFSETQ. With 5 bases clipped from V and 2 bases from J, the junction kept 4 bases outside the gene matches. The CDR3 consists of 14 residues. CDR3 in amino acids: CASSGTGTNYGYTF. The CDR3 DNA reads TGCGCCAGCAGTGGGACAGGGACCAACTATGGCTACACCTTC.

The CDR3 DNA sequence: TGTGCCAGCAGCTCCGGGACAGGCAAAAATGAAAAACTGTTTTTT. This codes for CASSSGTGKNEKLFF. The V gene is TRBV7-3, the J gene TRBJ1-4, with 8 bases aligning to TRBD1. Trimming at V came to 4 bases and at J to 5 bases, leaving 6 bases not matched to a gene. The CDR3 is 15 residues long. The germline CDR1 and CDR2 sequences are SGHTA and FQGTGA.

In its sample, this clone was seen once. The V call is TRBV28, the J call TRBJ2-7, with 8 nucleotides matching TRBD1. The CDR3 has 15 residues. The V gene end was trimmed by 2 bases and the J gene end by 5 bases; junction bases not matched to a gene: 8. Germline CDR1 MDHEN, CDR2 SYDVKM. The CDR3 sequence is CASSLPTGGVDEQYF. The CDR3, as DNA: TGTGCCAGCAGTTTACCTACAGGGGGAGTCGACGAGCAGTACTTC.

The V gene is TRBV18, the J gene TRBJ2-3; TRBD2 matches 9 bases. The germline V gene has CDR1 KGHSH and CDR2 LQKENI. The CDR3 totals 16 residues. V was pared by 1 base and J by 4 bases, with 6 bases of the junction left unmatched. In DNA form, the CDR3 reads TGTGCCAGCTCACCACTGGCGGGGGGGCGTTCAGATACGCAGTATTTT. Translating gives CASSPLAGGRSDTQYF.

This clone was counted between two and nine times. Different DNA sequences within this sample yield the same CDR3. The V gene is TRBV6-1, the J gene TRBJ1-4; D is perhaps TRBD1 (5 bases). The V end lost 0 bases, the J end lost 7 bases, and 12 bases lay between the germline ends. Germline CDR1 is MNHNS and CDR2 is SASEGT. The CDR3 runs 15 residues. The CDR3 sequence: CASSEARGGVEKLFF. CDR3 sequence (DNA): TGTGCCAGCAGTGAAGCGCGGGGGGGGGTTGAAAAACTGTTTTTT.

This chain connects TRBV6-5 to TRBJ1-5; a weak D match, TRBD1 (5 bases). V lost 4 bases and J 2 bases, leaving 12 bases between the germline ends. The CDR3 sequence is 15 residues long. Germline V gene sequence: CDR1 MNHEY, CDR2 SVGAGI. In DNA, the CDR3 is TGTGCCAGCAGTTCCTTGGTAGGGGGCAATCAGCCCCAGCATTTT. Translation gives CASSSLVGGNQPQHF.

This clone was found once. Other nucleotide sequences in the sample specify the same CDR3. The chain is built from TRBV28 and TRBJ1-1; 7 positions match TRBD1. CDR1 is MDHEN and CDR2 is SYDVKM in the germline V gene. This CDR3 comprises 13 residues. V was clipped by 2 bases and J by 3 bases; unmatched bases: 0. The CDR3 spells CASSLDRDTEAFF. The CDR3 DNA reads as TGTGCCAGCAGTTTAGACAGGGACACTGAAGCTTTCTTT.

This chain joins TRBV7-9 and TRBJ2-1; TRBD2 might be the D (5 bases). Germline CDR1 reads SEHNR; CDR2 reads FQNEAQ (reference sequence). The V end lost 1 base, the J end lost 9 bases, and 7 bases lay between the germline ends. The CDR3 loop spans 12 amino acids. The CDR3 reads CASSLDGGEQFF. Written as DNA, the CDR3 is TGTGCCAGCAGCTTAGATGGAGGTGAGCAGTTCTTC.

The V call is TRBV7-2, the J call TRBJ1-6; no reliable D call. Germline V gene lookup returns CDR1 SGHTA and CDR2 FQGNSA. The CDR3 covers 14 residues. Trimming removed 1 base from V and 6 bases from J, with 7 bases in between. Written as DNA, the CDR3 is TGTGCCAGCAGCTTAGATAGTCGTAATTCACCCCTCCACTTT. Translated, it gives CASSLDSRNSPLHF.

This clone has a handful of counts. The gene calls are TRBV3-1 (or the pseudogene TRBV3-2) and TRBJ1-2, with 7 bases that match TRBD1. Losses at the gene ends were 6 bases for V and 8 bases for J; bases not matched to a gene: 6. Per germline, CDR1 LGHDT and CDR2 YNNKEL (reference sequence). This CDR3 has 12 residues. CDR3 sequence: CASSTGTVGYTF. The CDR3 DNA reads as TGTGCCAGCAGTACCGGGACAGTGGGCTACACCTTC.

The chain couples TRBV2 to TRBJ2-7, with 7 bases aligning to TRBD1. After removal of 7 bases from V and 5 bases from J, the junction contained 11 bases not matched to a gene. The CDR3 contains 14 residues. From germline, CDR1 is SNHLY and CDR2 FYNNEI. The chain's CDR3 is CASTTTGIVHEQYF. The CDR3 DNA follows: TGTGCCAGCACCACGACAGGGATCGTCCACGAGCAGTACTTC.

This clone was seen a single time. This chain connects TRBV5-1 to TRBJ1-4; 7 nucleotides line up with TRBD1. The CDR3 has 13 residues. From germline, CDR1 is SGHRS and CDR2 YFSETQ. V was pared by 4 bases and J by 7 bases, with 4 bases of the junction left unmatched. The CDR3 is CASSQGTVEKLFF. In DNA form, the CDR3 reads TGCGCCAGCAGCCAAGGGACAGTTGAAAAACTGTTTTTT. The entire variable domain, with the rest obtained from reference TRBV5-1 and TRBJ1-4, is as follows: KAGVTQTPRYLIKTRGQQVTLSCSPISGHRSVSWYQQTPGQGLQFLFEYFSETQRNKGNFPGRFSGRQFSNSRSEMNVSTLELGDSALYLCASSQGTVEKLFFGSGTQLSVL.

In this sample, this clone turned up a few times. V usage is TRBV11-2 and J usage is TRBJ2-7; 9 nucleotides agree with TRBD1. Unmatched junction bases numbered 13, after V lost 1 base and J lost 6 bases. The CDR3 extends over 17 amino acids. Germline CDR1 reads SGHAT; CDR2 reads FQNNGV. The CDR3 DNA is TGTGCCAGCAGCTTAGGTCCCGGGACAGGGAAGGCTCGCGAGCAGTACTTC. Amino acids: CASSLGPGTGKAREQYF.

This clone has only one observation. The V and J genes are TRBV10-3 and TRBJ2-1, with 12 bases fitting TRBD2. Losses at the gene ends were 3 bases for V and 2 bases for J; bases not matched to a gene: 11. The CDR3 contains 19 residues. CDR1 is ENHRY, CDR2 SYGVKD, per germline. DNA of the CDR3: TGTGCCATCAGTGATCCCGAGGGGACTAGCGGGTTTGCCTACAATGAGCAGTTCTTC. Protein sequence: CAISDPEGTSGFAYNEQFF.

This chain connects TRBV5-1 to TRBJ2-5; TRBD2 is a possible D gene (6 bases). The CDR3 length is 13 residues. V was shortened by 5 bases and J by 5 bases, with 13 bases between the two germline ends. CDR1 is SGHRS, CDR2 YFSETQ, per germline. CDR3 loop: CASRGLWEETQYF. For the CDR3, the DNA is TGCGCCAGCAGGGGACTTTGGGAGGAGACCCAGTACTTC.

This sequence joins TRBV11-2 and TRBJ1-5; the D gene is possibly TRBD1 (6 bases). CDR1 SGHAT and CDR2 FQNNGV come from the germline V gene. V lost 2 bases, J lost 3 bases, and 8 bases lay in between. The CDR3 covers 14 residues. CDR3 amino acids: CASSLTGFNQPQHF. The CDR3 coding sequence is TGTGCCAGCAGCTTAACAGGGTTCAATCAGCCCCAGCATTTT.

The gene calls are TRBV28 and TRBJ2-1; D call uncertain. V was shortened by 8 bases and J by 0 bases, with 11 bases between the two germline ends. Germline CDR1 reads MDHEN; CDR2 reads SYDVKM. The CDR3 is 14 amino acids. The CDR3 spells CASQSPSSYNEQFF. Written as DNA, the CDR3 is TGTGCCAGCCAATCCCCGAGCTCCTACAATGAGCAGTTCTTC.

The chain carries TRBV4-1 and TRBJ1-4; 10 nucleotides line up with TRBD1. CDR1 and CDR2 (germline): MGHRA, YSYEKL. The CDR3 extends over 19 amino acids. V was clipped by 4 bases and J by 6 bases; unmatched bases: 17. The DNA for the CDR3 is TGCGCCAGCAGCCTCCAGTGGTCGCGGGGACAGGGGTCGGATGAAAAACTGTTTTTT. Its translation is CASSLQWSRGQGSDEKLFF.

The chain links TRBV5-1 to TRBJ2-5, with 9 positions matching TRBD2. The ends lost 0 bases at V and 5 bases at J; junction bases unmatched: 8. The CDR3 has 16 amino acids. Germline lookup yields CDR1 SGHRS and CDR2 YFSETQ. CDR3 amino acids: CASSLVLGLAGETQYF. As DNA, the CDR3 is TGCGCCAGCAGCTTGGTTTTGGGACTAGCAGGGGAGACCCAGTACTTC. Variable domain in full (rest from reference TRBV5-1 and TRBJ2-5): KAGVTQTPRYLIKTRGQQVTLSCSPISGHRSVSWYQQTPGQGLQFLFEYFSETQRNKGNFPGRFSGRQFSNSRSEMNVSTLELGDSALYLCASSLVLGLAGETQYFGPGTRLLVL.

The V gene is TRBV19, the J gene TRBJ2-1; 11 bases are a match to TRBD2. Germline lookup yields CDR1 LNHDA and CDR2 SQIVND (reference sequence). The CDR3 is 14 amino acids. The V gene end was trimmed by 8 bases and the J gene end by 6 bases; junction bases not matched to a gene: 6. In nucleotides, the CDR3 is TGTGCCAGTTCCATAGCGGGGGGGTCCAATGAGCAGTTCTTC. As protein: CASSIAGGSNEQFF.

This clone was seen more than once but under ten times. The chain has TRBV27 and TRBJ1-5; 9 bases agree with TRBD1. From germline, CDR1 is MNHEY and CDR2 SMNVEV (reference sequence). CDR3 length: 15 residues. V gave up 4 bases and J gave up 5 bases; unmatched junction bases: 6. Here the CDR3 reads CASSYSTGGDQPQHF. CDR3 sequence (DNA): TGTGCCAGCAGTTACTCGACAGGGGGGGATCAGCCCCAGCATTTT.

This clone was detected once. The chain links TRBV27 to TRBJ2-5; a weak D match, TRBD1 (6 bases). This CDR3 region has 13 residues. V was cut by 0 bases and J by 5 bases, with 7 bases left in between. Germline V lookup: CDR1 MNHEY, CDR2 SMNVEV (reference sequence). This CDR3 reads CASSLSRGETQYF. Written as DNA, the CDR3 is TGTGCCAGCAGTTTATCGAGGGGGGAGACCCAGTACTTC.

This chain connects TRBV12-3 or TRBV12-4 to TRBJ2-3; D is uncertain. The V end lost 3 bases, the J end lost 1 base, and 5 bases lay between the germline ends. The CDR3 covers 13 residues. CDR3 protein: CASSFRGTDTQYF. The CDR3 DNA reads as TGTGCCAGCAGTTTCCGAGGCACAGATACGCAGTATTTT.

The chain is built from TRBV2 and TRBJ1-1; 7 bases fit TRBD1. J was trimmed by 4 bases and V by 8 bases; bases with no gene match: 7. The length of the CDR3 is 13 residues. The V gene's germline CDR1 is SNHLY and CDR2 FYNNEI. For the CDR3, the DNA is TGTGCCAGCCTGGAGGGGGCGAGCACTGAAGCTTTCTTT. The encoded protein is CASLEGASTEAFF.

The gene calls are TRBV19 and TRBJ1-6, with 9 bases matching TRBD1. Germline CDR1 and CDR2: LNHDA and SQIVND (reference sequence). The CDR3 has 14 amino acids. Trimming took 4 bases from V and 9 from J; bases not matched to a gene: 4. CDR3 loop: CASSKGQGFSPLHF. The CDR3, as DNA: TGTGCCAGTAGTAAAGGACAGGGGTTTTCACCCCTCCACTTT.